Shown below are 14 T cell receptor beta chains from a single sample sequenced in a study of blood T cell repertoires in COVID-19. TCRdb's copy holds only in-frame clones and misses some; the assay was immunoSEQ multiplex PCR. The sample carries about 64,000 clones, around 83% recorded once. Sequenced sample: peripheral blood. These receptor sequences come from a human donor in a cohort sampled during active COVID-19.

V is TRBV30 and J is TRBJ1-4, with D perhaps TRBD1 (5 bases). V was trimmed by 0 bases and J by 7 bases, leaving 12 bases between them. Germline V lookup: CDR1 GTSNPN, CDR2 SVGIG (reference sequence). The CDR3 contains 14 residues. CDR3 amino acids: CAWSVKGLVEKLFF. DNA of the CDR3: TGTGCCTGGAGTGTAAAGGGGCTCGTTGAAAAACTGTTTTTT.

The table lists this clone with a count of one. This chain links TRBV19 with TRBJ2-4; tentative D call: TRBD1 (7 bases). Germline CDR1 reads LNHDA; CDR2 reads SQIVND (reference sequence). V lost 0 bases and J lost 2, with 20 bases in between. CDR3 size: 19 residues. CDR3: CASSIDHGGTDGSKNIQYF. The CDR3 region has the DNA TGTGCCAGTAGTATAGATCATGGCGGGACAGACGGATCCAAAAACATTCAGTACTTC.

This clone was observed a handful of times. DNA for the CDR3: TGTGCCAGCAAGACACCGAATGAAAAACTGTTTTTT. Encoded protein: CASKTPNEKLFF. V gene TRBV2 combines with J gene TRBJ1-4; D unclear. The CDR3 spans 12 residues. Between the trimmed V and J ends, which lost 7 bases and 5 bases, there was a span of 8 bases. CDR1 and CDR2 (germline): SNHLY, FYNNEI.

The chain joins TRBV2 to TRBJ1-6; D not resolved. Trimming took off 4 bases at V and 4 bases at J, with 11 bases between the two ends. The CDR3 is made up of 15 amino acids. The V gene's germline CDR1 is SNHLY and CDR2 FYNNEI. The CDR3 region has the DNA TGTGCCAGCAGTGTCCGAGGGAATTATAATTCACCCCTCCACTTT. Translation gives CASSVRGNYNSPLHF.

This chain connects TRBV19 to TRBJ2-1; 8 bases map to TRBD2. Germline CDR1 is LNHDA and CDR2 is SQIVND (reference sequence). V was pared by 2 bases and J by 9 bases, with 6 bases of the junction left unmatched. This CDR3 contains 14 residues. The CDR3 region has the DNA TGTGCCAGTAGTATAACGGGGGGGCATGCTGAGCAGTTCTTC. Protein: CASSITGGHAEQFF.

The chain couples TRBV18 to TRBJ2-3; TRBD1 might be the D (5 bases). In germline, CDR1 is KGHSH, CDR2 LQKENI. This CDR3 is 14 amino acids long. V gave up 1 base and J gave up 5 bases, with 10 bases separating them. CDR3 in amino acids: CASSPLQGKDTQYF. The CDR3, as DNA: TGTGCCAGCTCACCACTGCAGGGTAAAGATACGCAGTATTTT. The full variable domain, rest sourced from reference TRBV18 and TRBJ2-3, is NAGVMQNPRHLVRRRGQEARLRCSPMKGHSHVYWYRQLPEEGLKFMVYLQKENIIDESGMPKERFSAEFPKEGPSILRIQQVVRGDSAAYFCASSPLQGKDTQYFGPGTRLTVL.

The chain links TRBV19 to TRBJ1-3; 7 positions agree with TRBD1. Trimming at V came to 5 bases and at J to 1 base, leaving 8 bases not matched to a gene. The germline V gene encodes CDR1 LNHDA and CDR2 SQIVND (reference sequence). CDR3 length: 16 amino acids. The CDR3 protein is CASSHRGQISGNTIYF. CDR3 sequence (DNA): TGTGCCAGTAGTCACCGGGGACAGATATCTGGAAACACCATATATTTT.

V usage is TRBV21-1 and J usage is TRBJ1-1; the tabulated D call, TRBD1, remains unverified against the DNA. TRBV21-1 is a listed pseudogene. The CDR3 covers 15 residues. The CDR3 sequence: CASPKGDRGHTEAFF. The CDR3 coding sequence is TGTGCCAGCCCAAAGGGGGACAGGGGGCACACTGAAGCTTTCTTT.

The chain's CDR3 is CASRPDNYQPQHF. The DNA of the CDR3 is TGTGCCAGCAGGCCTGACAACTATCAGCCCCAGCATTTT. This sequence joins TRBV6-6 and TRBJ1-5; no firm D call. The CDR3 has 13 residues. V lost 6 bases and J lost 5, with 11 bases in between. Germline CDR1 reads MNHNY; CDR2 reads SVGAGI (reference sequence).

The chain combines TRBV30 with TRBJ2-1; 13 bases line up with TRBD2. Germline lookup yields CDR1 GTSNPN and CDR2 SVGIG (reference sequence). The CDR3 length is 18 residues. Trimming took 0 bases from V and 0 from J; bases not matched to a gene: 5. CDR3 in DNA: TGTGCCTGGAGTGTAGCACTAGCGGGGGGGCCCTCCTACAATGAGCAGTTCTTC. Amino acids: CAWSVALAGGPSYNEQFF.

The chain is built from TRBV20-1 and TRBJ2-5, with 8 bases identical to TRBD2. This CDR3 comprises 15 residues. The V gene's germline CDR1 is DFQATT and CDR2 SNEGSKA (reference sequence). Trimming at V came to 3 bases and at J to 4 bases, leaving 10 bases not matched to a gene. This CDR3 is CSASVPGGNRETQYF. The CDR3, as DNA: TGCAGTGCTAGTGTGCCGGGGGGGAATCGAGAGACCCAGTACTTC.

In this sample, this clone turned up once. The V call is TRBV28, the J call TRBJ2-1, with 7 bases identical to TRBD2. CDR3 length equals 19 residues. Germline V gives CDR1 MDHEN, CDR2 SYDVKM. With 7 bases clipped from V and 8 bases from J, the junction kept 26 bases outside the gene matches. In DNA, the CDR3 is TGTGCCAGCACTCCGAACCAACTGGGGAGGGCCGCATCAGGCGATGAGCAGTTCTTC. Its protein product is CASTPNQLGRAASGDEQFF.

The CDR3 bases are TGTGCCAGCAGTCAGAGTCAGGGTTATAGCAATCAGCCCCAGCATTTT. This codes for CASSQSQGYSNQPQHF. The chain uses TRBV28 and TRBJ1-5, with TRBD1 as a possible D gene (5 bases). CDR1 is MDHEN and CDR2 is SYDVKM in the germline V gene. The CDR3 sequence is 16 residues long. V lost 5 bases to trimming and J lost 0 bases, with 14 bases between them.

The chain joins TRBV5-6 to TRBJ1-3, with D possibly TRBD1 on 5 matching bases. CDR3 length equals 15 residues. Per germline, CDR1 SGHDT and CDR2 YYEEEE. Trimming took 4 bases from V and 0 from J, leaving 11 bases between them. The DNA for the CDR3 is TGTGCCAGCAGCCCTGGACAACTCTCTGGAAACACCATATATTTT. Translating it yields CASSPGQLSGNTIYF.